Described below is a single TCR beta chain sequence and its context. The CDR3 consists of 16 residues. Germline V CDR1 and CDR2: LGHNA, YNFKEQ. With V trimmed by 1 base and J by 3 bases, 6 bases remained unmatched. Only in-frame clones appear in the TCRdb table, and some are missing; sequencing was by immunoSEQ multiplex PCR. The table has 300,000 to 400,000 clones, 87% seen once. This sample stems from a study of blood T cell repertoires in COVID-19. At the level of the study: PBMCs, B-cell-depleted T cells, or T cells provided the cDNA or gDNA that made up the material.

The sequence was obtained from a woman aged 50 to 65 with COVID-19, enrolled during active disease. Sequencing was done on a sample of peripheral blood. The chain links TRBV4-2 to TRBJ2-7, with TRBD2 matching over 10 bases. CDR3 in DNA: TGTGCCAGCAGCCAAGTCGGACTAGCGGAGAACTACGAGCAGTACTTC. Translating gives CASSQVGLAENYEQYF.